Listed below are T cell receptor beta chains from one sample, sequenced in a study of cytomegalovirus exposure and HLA in healthy donors. Produced via immunoSEQ multiplex PCR; TCRdb's table is partial and in-frame only. This sample has approximately 150,000 clones, with roughly 89% found just once. The specimen was PBMCs. Receptors originate from a man younger than 35 in good health and CMV-seropositive. Both conserved end residues are part of each CDR3. Each record gives: J gene, D gene, clone size, V gene, CDR3 protein. D genes are given only for firm matches. Size is stated for part of the rows, as once, few or many counts, or as a class when the clone is expanded.

j_call: TRBJ2-2
d_call: .
clone_size: .
v_call: TRBV10-1
cdr3_aa: CASRLGQSTGELFF

j_call: TRBJ2-1
d_call: .
clone_size: .
v_call: TRBV9
cdr3_aa: CASSVFLEGSNEQFF

j_call: TRBJ2-5
d_call: TRBD2
clone_size: .
v_call: TRBV6-5
cdr3_aa: CASGDPGLAEETQYF

j_call: TRBJ1-5
d_call: .
clone_size: .
v_call: TRBV28
cdr3_aa: CASSSPAGRKNQPQHF

j_call: TRBJ1-5
d_call: TRBD1
clone_size: .
v_call: TRBV11-2
cdr3_aa: CASSLKQGSLAYSNQPQHF

j_call: TRBJ2-1
d_call: TRBD2
clone_size: .
v_call: TRBV7-2
cdr3_aa: CATVRPRGTSDFHEQFF

j_call: TRBJ2-1
d_call: .
clone_size: few
v_call: TRBV7-9
cdr3_aa: CASSFITGKNEQFF

j_call: TRBJ1-2
d_call: .
clone_size: .
v_call: TRBV28
cdr3_aa: CASSLIPYGYTF

j_call: TRBJ2-1
d_call: .
clone_size: once
v_call: TRBV19
cdr3_aa: CASGEYSRYNEQFF

j_call: TRBJ1-1
d_call: .
clone_size: .
v_call: TRBV6-1
cdr3_aa: CASRDGGAFF

j_call: TRBJ2-1
d_call: TRBD2
clone_size: .
v_call: TRBV9
cdr3_aa: CASRVGPGGNEQFF

j_call: TRBJ1-2
d_call: TRBD1
clone_size: .
v_call: TRBV6-1
cdr3_aa: CASSTRTGQAYGYTF

j_call: TRBJ1-2
d_call: .
clone_size: .
v_call: TRBV30
cdr3_aa: CAWSVDGGYSYGYTF

j_call: TRBJ2-2
d_call: .
clone_size: .
v_call: TRBV5-1
cdr3_aa: CASSFTSGELFF

j_call: TRBJ1-2
d_call: .
clone_size: .
v_call: TRBV28
cdr3_aa: CASTLSTGNYGYTF

j_call: TRBJ2-1
d_call: TRBD2
clone_size: .
v_call: TRBV6-1
cdr3_aa: CASSEERRLAGKRNEQFF

j_call: TRBJ1-1
d_call: .
clone_size: .
v_call: TRBV28
cdr3_aa: CASSSHMNTEAFF

j_call: TRBJ2-1
d_call: TRBD2
clone_size: .
v_call: TRBV5-1
cdr3_aa: CASSPGLAEQFF

j_call: TRBJ2-3
d_call: .
clone_size: .
v_call: TRBV30
cdr3_aa: CAWSPGSTDTQYF